This TCR beta chain was profiled in a study of T-cell memory formation after mild COVID-19. TCRdb redid the calling of the 5' RACE reads with MiXCR, one entry per CDR3 protein. The profile shows approximately 560,000 distinct CDR3 sequences, 15% to 20% of them singletons. The CDR3 has 13 residues. Germline CDR1 and CDR2: GTSNPN and SVGIG (reference sequence). The V and J ends lost 3 bases and 8 bases, in that order; junction bases with no gene match: 6. J is TRBJ2-4 and V is TRBV30; 8 bases align to TRBD2. The TCR originated in an adult woman who had mild COVID-19 (a few samples of this study predate the infection). Cell type and time point are not known. Sequenced input: PBMCs or a T cell subset sorted from them (not recorded which). The CDR3, as DNA: TGTGCCTGGAGCCCGGGGGGGATTGACATTCAGTACTTC. Protein sequence: CAWSPGGIDIQYF. The complete variable domain, with remaining parts taken from reference TRBV30 and TRBJ2-4, reads SQTIHQWPATLVQPVGSPLSLECTVEGTSNPNLYWYRQAAGRGLQLLFYSVGIGQISSEVPQNLSASRPQDRQFILSSKKLLLSDSGFYLCAWSPGGIDIQYFGAGTRLSVL.